These 27 T cell receptor beta chains were all obtained from the same sample, sequenced in a study of shared clonotypes between healthy human individuals. Libraries were prepared by immunoSEQ multiplex PCR; TCRdb keeps only in-frame clonotypes and omits some of them. The table includes about 640,000 clones, roughly 70% detected once. The sequenced material came from memory CD4+ T cells sorted from blood. Subset given: CD45RA-negative fraction. Every receptor here comes from a woman in her thirties in good health.

The J gene is TRBJ1-3, the V gene TRBV18; D ambiguous. This CDR3 is 12 amino acids long. Per germline, CDR1 KGHSH and CDR2 LQKENI. The V gene lost 2 bases and the J gene lost 4 bases, with 3 bases spanning the gap. DNA for the CDR3: TGTGCCAGCTCACCAGTAGGAAACACCATATATTTT. Translation gives CASSPVGNTIYF.

This clone was seen a few times. This rearrangement joins TRBV28 to TRBJ1-5; no clear D. This CDR3 region has 14 residues. V lost 2 bases and J lost 3, with 8 bases in between. Germline assignment: CDR1 MDHEN and CDR2 SYDVKM. CDR3 sequence: CASSLERYNQPQHF. CDR3 DNA: TGTGCCAGCAGTTTAGAAAGGTACAATCAGCCCCAGCATTTT.

The genes are TRBV6-5 and TRBJ2-1, with 11 bases fitting TRBD1. This CDR3 has 13 amino acids. The J segment lost 7 bases and the V segment lost 8 bases, leaving 4 bases of the junction unmatched. CDR1 is MNHEY, CDR2 SVGAGI, per germline. Here the CDR3 reads CASRDRGVNEQFF. The CDR3 DNA reads TGTGCCAGCCGGGACAGGGGGGTTAATGAGCAGTTCTTC.

For this clone: Other DNA sequences within the sample encode an identical CDR3. The CDR3 DNA sequence: TGTGCCAGCAGCTATAGAGGCAATGAGCAGTTCTTC. Translated, it gives CASSYRGNEQFF. The chain links TRBV11-2 to TRBJ2-1; D not certain. Germline V gene lookup returns CDR1 SGHAT and CDR2 FQNNGV. Trimming took 4 bases from V and 6 from J, leaving 7 bases between them. The CDR3 totals 12 residues. Looking up the rest from reference TRBV11-2 and TRBJ2-1 gives the full variable domain: EAGVAQSPRYKIIEKRQSVAFWCNPISGHATLYWYQQILGQGPKLLIQFQNNGVVDDSQLPKDRFSAERLKGVDSTLKIQPAKLEDSAVYLCASSYRGNEQFFGPGTRLTVL.

This clone was seen more than once but under ten times. The chain employs TRBV6-1 and TRBJ1-5; D is unclear. This CDR3 contains 12 residues. Trimming cost V 2 bases and J 5 bases, with 4 bases left between them. CDR1 is MNHNS, CDR2 SASEGT, per germline. CDR3 nucleotide sequence: TGTGCCAGCAGTGAACTACATCAGCCCCAGCATTTT. Its protein product is CASSELHQPQHF.

The rearrangement joins TRBV7-6 to TRBJ2-5; D not certain. The germline gives CDR1 SGHVS, CDR2 FNYEAQ. The CDR3 runs 14 residues. Between the trimmed V and J ends, which lost 2 bases and 1 base, there was a span of 8 bases. The CDR3 region is CASSLTGVQETQYF. CDR3 coding DNA: TGTGCCAGCAGCTTAACGGGTGTCCAAGAGACCCAGTACTTC.

V usage is TRBV7-6 and J usage is TRBJ1-5; D uncertain. The CDR3 has 13 residues. The V gene lost 6 bases and the J gene lost 3 bases, with 9 bases spanning the gap. CDR1 is SGHVS and CDR2 is FNYEAQ in the germline V gene. The DNA for the CDR3 is TGTGCCAGCAGTGGAGAGGACAATCAGCCCCAGCATTTT. This gives the protein CASSGEDNQPQHF.

The rearrangement links TRBV2 to TRBJ2-1, with D possibly TRBD2 on 7 matching bases. Germline V CDR1 and CDR2: SNHLY, FYNNEI. This CDR3 region has 16 residues. V lost 6 bases and J lost 0, with 15 bases in between. The CDR3 DNA reads as TGTGCCAGCAGGAGGGGGGGGCGGAGCTCCTACAATGAGCAGTTCTTC. This gives the protein CASRRGGRSSYNEQFF.

Here the CDR3 reads CASSLVSGRTDTQYF. CDR3 coding DNA: TGCGCCAGCAGCTTGGTTAGCGGGAGGACAGATACGCAGTATTTT. This sequence joins TRBV5-1 and TRBJ2-3, with 10 bases fitting TRBD2. The CDR3 runs to 15 residues. With V trimmed by 0 bases and J by 3 bases, 1 base remained unmatched. From germline, CDR1 is SGHRS and CDR2 YFSETQ.

This chain links TRBV30 with TRBJ1-3, with unresolved D. Per germline, CDR1 GTSNPN and CDR2 SVGIG (reference sequence). Deletions cut 2 bases from V and 4 bases from J, with 9 bases between. The CDR3 covers 13 residues. The CDR3 region is CAWSTVEGNTIYF. CDR3 bases: TGTGCCTGGAGTACGGTTGAGGGAAACACCATATATTTT.

The rearrangement uses TRBV9 and TRBJ2-7; no firm D call. The germline CDR1 and CDR2 sequences are SGDLS and YYNGEE. V dropped 0 bases and J dropped 2 bases, with 9 bases sitting between them. The length of the CDR3 is 14 residues. The CDR3 protein is CASSVAPGTYEQYF. The DNA of the CDR3 is TGTGCCAGCAGCGTAGCCCCCGGTACCTACGAGCAGTACTTC.

In nucleotides, the CDR3 is TGTGCCAGCAGCGAAGGACTAGCGGGGGCCTACGAGCAGTACTTC. It encodes CASSEGLAGAYEQYF. The V call is TRBV11-1, the J call TRBJ2-7; 13 bases match TRBD2. V was pared by 5 bases and J by 2 bases, with 3 bases of the junction left unmatched. The CDR3 has 15 residues. Germline V gene data show CDR1 as SGHAT and CDR2 as FQDESV (reference sequence).

This rearrangement joins TRBV28 to TRBJ2-1; no clear D gene. The germline V gene has CDR1 MDHEN and CDR2 SYDVKM. The V and J ends lost 6 bases and 10 bases respectively, with 13 bases between them. The CDR3 sequence is 12 residues long. CDR3 nucleotides: TGTGCCAGCAGCTCCCGGATCGTGGAGCAGTTCTTC. Translating gives CASSSRIVEQFF.

This rearrangement joins TRBV27 to TRBJ1-2; D gene unclear. Per the germline V gene, CDR1 is MNHEY and CDR2 is SMNVEV (reference sequence). CDR3 size: 14 residues. Between the trimmed V and J ends, which lost 2 bases and 2 bases, there was a span of 9 bases. CDR3 residues: CASSLAGQNYGYTF. CDR3 nucleotides: TGTGCCAGCAGTTTAGCTGGGCAGAACTATGGCTACACCTTC.

The CDR3 is CASSEIGTGSTDTQYF. The CDR3 region has the DNA TGTGCCAGCAGTGAAATAGGGACAGGAAGCACAGATACGCAGTATTTT. J is TRBJ2-3 and V is TRBV2; 8 nucleotides match TRBD1. V lost 2 bases, J lost 0 bases, and 4 bases stayed unmatched. CDR1 is SNHLY and CDR2 is FYNNEI in the germline V gene. The CDR3 sequence is 16 residues long.

This clone was counted between two and nine times. Different DNA sequences within this sample yield the same CDR3. The V and J genes are TRBV7-2 and TRBJ1-5, with no clear D. In germline, CDR1 is SGHTA, CDR2 FQGNSA. The CDR3 is made up of 15 amino acids. Between the trimmed V and J ends, which lost 3 bases and 3 bases, there was a span of 12 bases. CDR3 nucleotides: TGTGCCAGCAGCTTGGAGGCCTTGACCAATCAGCCCCAGCATTTT. Its protein is CASSLEALTNQPQHF. Supplemented by reference TRBV7-2 and TRBJ1-5, the full variable domain reads GAGVSQSPSNKVTEKGKDVELRCDPISGHTALYWYRQSLGQGLEFLIYFQGNSAPDKSGLPSDRFSAERTGGSVSTLTIQRTQQEDSAVYLCASSLEALTNQPQHFGDGTRLSIL.

The table lists this clone with a count of one. This chain links TRBV7-2 with TRBJ2-1; 9 bases fit TRBD2. The CDR3 contains 16 residues. Trimming took 5 bases from V and 5 from J; bases not matched to a gene: 10. Germline V gene data show CDR1 as SGHTA and CDR2 as FQGNSA. This CDR3 reads CASSPPAGGNHNEQFF. CDR3 nucleotide sequence: TGTGCCAGCAGCCCGCCAGCGGGAGGCAACCACAATGAGCAGTTCTTC.

This clone appeared a single time. V is TRBV28 and J is TRBJ1-4, with D possibly TRBD1 on 6 matching bases. This CDR3 contains 16 residues. Germline V gene data show CDR1 as MDHEN and CDR2 as SYDVKM. With 7 bases removed from V and 8 bases from J, the gap between germline ends came to 23 bases. CDR3 protein: CASNPESGRGQEKLFF. The CDR3 DNA follows: TGTGCCAGCAACCCAGAATCGGGCAGGGGTCAAGAAAAACTGTTTTTT.

The V call is TRBV18, the J call TRBJ2-2; D possibly uses TRBD1 or TRBD2 (6 bases each). The V gene's germline CDR1 is KGHSH and CDR2 LQKENI. This CDR3 contains 17 residues. The V and J ends lost 2 bases and 4 bases respectively, with 17 bases between them. DNA for the CDR3: TGTGCCAGCTCACCAGCTGATAGGGGGGCGAGCACCGGGGAGCTGTTTTTT. This codes for CASSPADRGASTGELFF.

J is TRBJ1-4 and V is TRBV11-2; TRBD1 aligns across 7 bases. CDR1 SGHAT and CDR2 FQNNGV come from the germline V gene. Trimming cost V 5 bases and J 12 bases; bases outside gene matches: 18. The length of the CDR3 is 16 residues. CDR3: CASSPQGVVPSVELFF. The CDR3 coding sequence is TGTGCCAGCAGCCCTCAGGGGGTGGTTCCCAGTGTGGAACTGTTTTTT.

In this sample, this clone turned up a few times. The chain has TRBV7-2 and TRBJ2-7; maybe TRBD1 (6 bases). CDR3 length: 16 residues. Trimming stripped 4 bases from V and 1 base from J, with 17 bases between. The germline CDR1 and CDR2 sequences are SGHTA and FQGNSA. The CDR3 nucleotides are TGTGCCAGCAGCTCTTCAGGGGATCTATTTTCCTACGAGCAGTACTTC. Translation gives CASSSSGDLFSYEQYF. The full variable domain, in which reference TRBV7-2 and TRBJ2-7 provide the parts outside the CDR3, is GAGVSQSPSNKVTEKGKDVELRCDPISGHTALYWYRQSLGQGLEFLIYFQGNSAPDKSGLPSDRFSAERTGGSVSTLTIQRTQQEDSAVYLCASSSSGDLFSYEQYFGPGTRLTVT.

The chain is built from TRBV18 and TRBJ1-2; D is unresolved. The CDR3 covers 12 residues. The germline CDR1 and CDR2 sequences are KGHSH and LQKENI. Trimming took off 0 bases at V and 13 bases at J, with 12 bases between the two ends. CDR3 nucleotides: TGTGCCAGCTCACCACCTTCTGGGCCCTGCACCTTC. Amino acids: CASSPPSGPCTF.

The V call is TRBV28, the J call TRBJ2-5; TRBD1 or TRBD2 may be the D gene (5 bases each). There are 12 residues in the CDR3. The V end was cut by 4 bases, the J end by 5 bases, with 8 bases between. Germline V gene sequence: CDR1 MDHEN, CDR2 SYDVKM. CDR3 in amino acids: CASSWGGETQYF. The CDR3 DNA reads TGTGCCAGCAGTTGGGGCGGGGAGACCCAGTACTTC.

The V and J genes are TRBV7-2 and TRBJ2-5; 13 bases match TRBD2. Judging by the DNA end, TRBJ2-7 fits better; the J call may be wrong. Germline V gene lookup returns CDR1 SGHTA and CDR2 FQGNSA. CDR3 length: 15 amino acids. CDR3 DNA sequence: TGTGCCAGCAGCTTAACTAGCGGGAGGGAGAGCGAGCAGTACTTC. Translating gives CASSLTSGRESEQYF.

The genes are TRBV7-2 and TRBJ1-5; D perhaps matches TRBD1 (6 bases). The germline gives CDR1 SGHTA, CDR2 FQGNSA. The V end lost 6 bases, the J end lost 3 bases, and 12 bases lay between the germline ends. The length of the CDR3 is 14 residues. The DNA for the CDR3 is TGTGCCAGCAGGACAGTGGGGGCCAATCAGCCCCAGCATTTT. Protein product: CASRTVGANQPQHF.

This sequence joins TRBV7-3 and TRBJ2-5; 7 bases are a match to TRBD2. CDR3 length: 15 amino acids. Trimming removed 6 bases from V and 3 bases from J; junction bases left unmatched: 10. Germline assignment: CDR1 SGHTA and CDR2 FQGTGA. The CDR3 reads CASSKAGPQKETQYF. In nucleotides, the CDR3 is TGTGCCAGCAGTAAAGCGGGACCCCAGAAAGAGACCCAGTACTTC.

This clone has only one observation. This sequence joins TRBV6-1 and TRBJ2-7, with TRBD1 identical over 8 bases. Germline lookup yields CDR1 MNHNS and CDR2 SASEGT. V shed 4 bases, J shed 1 base, and the junction held 6 bases outside the gene matches. The CDR3 contains 15 residues. The CDR3 protein is CASSVPRTGSYEQYF. In DNA, the CDR3 is TGTGCCAGCAGTGTTCCCAGGACAGGGTCCTACGAGCAGTACTTC.